The 30 T cell receptor beta chains below all came from one sample that was sequenced in a study of T cells in Graves' hyperthyroidism and ophthalmopathy. Amplification yielded TCR beta CDR3 regions, with RNA transcripts as the source. The HTBI set primed first-round TCR CDR3 RT-PCR. TCRdb fed the multiplex PCR reads into MiXCR, producing one record per CDR3 protein. The repertoire holds hundreds of thousands of distinct CDR3 sequences, with around 21% as singletons. Sequencing was carried out using blood. The source is a man in his thirties or forties with Graves' ophthalmopathy.

There are a few counts of this clonotype. This chain joins TRBV7-8 and TRBJ1-1; perhaps TRBD1 as D (6 bases). The germline CDR1 and CDR2 sequences are SGHVS and FQNEAQ. This CDR3 region has 15 residues. Between the trimmed V and J ends, which lost 3 bases and 1 base, there was a span of 12 bases. The CDR3 coding sequence is TGTGCCAGCAGCTTGGCACAGGGAGGGAACACTGAAGCTTTCTTT. It yields the protein CASSLAQGGNTEAFF.

This clonotype has a count of ten or more. V is TRBV6-2 or TRBV6-3 and J is TRBJ2-1; 9 bases fit TRBD2. The CDR3 totals 16 residues. The germline V gene encodes CDR1 MNHEY and CDR2 SVGEGT. V was pared by 6 bases and J by 3 bases, with 9 bases of the junction left unmatched. CDR3 DNA sequence: TGTGCCAGCAGATCCCGGACTAGCGTTAACTACAATGAGCAGTTCTTC. Translation gives CASRSRTSVNYNEQFF.

This clonotype was observed many times. The chain employs TRBV11-2 and TRBJ2-3; D possibly uses TRBD1 or TRBD2 (5 bases each). CDR1 and CDR2 from the germline V gene are SGHAT and FQNNGV. The CDR3 length is 16 residues. Between the trimmed V and J ends, which lost 0 bases and 3 bases, there was a span of 13 bases. The CDR3 loop is CASSLDLRGGTDTQYF. In DNA form, the CDR3 reads TGTGCCAGCAGCTTAGATCTACGGGGCGGGACAGATACGCAGTATTTT.

This clonotype has a count of ten or more. This chain links TRBV2 with TRBJ2-1; 8 positions match TRBD1. Germline V gene lookup returns CDR1 SNHLY and CDR2 FYNNEI. The CDR3 loop spans 19 amino acids. Trimming took 3 bases from V and 8 from J; bases not matched to a gene: 21. The CDR3 region is CASSDPGGSGAGLPDEQFF. In DNA form, the CDR3 reads TGTGCCAGCAGTGACCCAGGGGGCAGTGGAGCGGGCCTCCCGGATGAGCAGTTCTTC.

This sequence joins TRBV10-2 and TRBJ2-2; 7 positions agree with TRBD1. The germline V gene encodes CDR1 WSHSY and CDR2 SAAADI. This CDR3 region has 16 residues. Losses at the gene ends were 0 bases for V and 2 bases for J; bases not matched to a gene: 3. CDR3 residues: CASSESRTGNTGELFF. In DNA, the CDR3 is TGCGCCAGCAGTGAGTCTCGGACAGGAAACACCGGGGAGCTGTTTTTT.

The chain has TRBV12-3 or TRBV12-4 and TRBJ2-2; no clear D gene. V gave up 7 bases and J gave up 0 bases, with 9 bases separating them. This CDR3 has 14 residues. CDR3 nucleotide sequence: TGTGCCAGCAATAAGGACCCGAACACCGGGGAGCTGTTTTTT. This codes for CASNKDPNTGELFF.

The rearrangement links TRBV28 to TRBJ1-4, with D tentatively TRBD1 (5 bases). This CDR3 is built from 13 residues. CDR1 is MDHEN, CDR2 SYDVKM, per germline. V was clipped by 6 bases and J by 7 bases, with 12 bases between them. The CDR3 region has the DNA TGTGCCAGCAGACGACAGAGTGGTGAAAAACTGTTTTTT. It is translated as CASRRQSGEKLFF.

This clonotype came up a few times. CDR3 nucleotides: TGTGCCAGCAGCTCAGAAGCGGGCTACTACAATGAGCAGTTCTTC. Amino acid sequence: CASSSEAGYYNEQFF. The chain has TRBV7-9 and TRBJ2-1, with a tentative D call TRBD2 (6 bases). The CDR3 has 15 residues. The V gene lost 4 bases and the J gene lost 3 bases, with 13 bases spanning the gap. Germline V gene data show CDR1 as SEHNR and CDR2 as FQNEAQ (reference sequence).

This rearrangement joins TRBV4-3 to TRBJ2-1; D not resolved. This CDR3 contains 13 residues. The V end lost 4 bases, the J end lost 8 bases, and 12 bases lay between the germline ends. Germline V gene sequence: CDR1 LGHNA, CDR2 YSLEER. The DNA of the CDR3 is TGCGCCAGCAGCCGAGAGACCTGGGATGAGCAGTTCTTC. As protein: CASSRETWDEQFF.

In this sample, this clonotype turned up a few times. This chain links TRBV5-1 with TRBJ2-2; weak D call: TRBD2 (6 bases). The CDR3 has 13 residues. With 4 bases removed from V and 6 bases from J, the gap between germline ends came to 10 bases. Germline V gene sequence: CDR1 SGHRS, CDR2 YFSETQ. CDR3 nucleotides: TGCGCCAGCAGCCTGGAGGGCCCCGGGGAGCTGTTTTTT. Translated, it gives CASSLEGPGELFF.

This clonotype was seen many times. This chain connects TRBV12-3 or TRBV12-4 to TRBJ2-1, with D possibly TRBD1 on 6 matching bases. Trimming removed 6 bases from V and 4 bases from J, with 10 bases in between. The CDR3 has 13 residues. CDR3 DNA: TGTGCCAGCAGCCCGCAGGGGTACAATGAGCAGTTCTTC. It encodes CASSPQGYNEQFF.

The chain uses TRBV28 and TRBJ2-3; 14 bases align to TRBD2. J lost 6 bases, V lost 10 bases, and 3 bases had no gene match. The CDR3 runs 13 residues. CDR1 is MDHEN and CDR2 is SYDVKM in the germline V gene. The CDR3 loop is CATGLAGVDTQYF. The CDR3, as DNA: TGTGCCACGGGACTAGCGGGAGTGGATACGCAGTATTTT.

V and J are TRBV6-2 or TRBV6-3 and TRBJ2-4, with D perhaps matching TRBD1 (9 bases). This CDR3 contains 21 residues. The ends were cut back, 5 bases at V and 0 bases at J, with 29 bases in the middle. CDR1 and CDR2 (germline): MNHEY, SVGEGT. In DNA, the CDR3 is TGTGCCAGCAGTCCGACGGACAGGGGAATAGCGGGATTACTAGCCAAAAACATTCAGTACTTC. It encodes CASSPTDRGIAGLLAKNIQYF.

This chain joins TRBV20-1 and TRBJ2-1; D is possibly TRBD2 (6 bases). Trimming removed 6 bases at V and 1 base at J, with 16 bases between. Germline lookup yields CDR1 DFQATT and CDR2 SNEGSKA (reference sequence). The CDR3 has 15 residues. The CDR3, as DNA: TGCAGTGCCTTTCGCCTAGCGAGATCCTACAATGAGCAGTTCTTC. Amino acid sequence: CSAFRLARSYNEQFF.

The V gene is TRBV29-1, the J gene TRBJ2-7, with D tentatively TRBD2 (5 bases). Germline V gene lookup returns CDR1 SQVTM and CDR2 ANQGSEA. V dropped 3 bases and J dropped 2 bases, with 8 bases sitting between them. The CDR3 contains 12 residues. The CDR3 protein is CSVEEETYEQYF. The CDR3 nucleotides are TGCAGCGTTGAGGAGGAAACCTACGAGCAGTACTTC.

The gene calls are TRBV5-6 and TRBJ2-3, with 11 nucleotides matching TRBD1. V lost 5 bases to trimming and J lost 4 bases; unmatched junction nucleotides: 3. Germline V lookup: CDR1 SGHDT, CDR2 YYEEEE. The CDR3 has 14 residues. Written as DNA, the CDR3 is TGTGCCAGCAGGGGGACAGGGGGTGCAGATACGCAGTATTTT. Protein: CASRGTGGADTQYF.

This clonotype showed up many times. V gene TRBV6-1 combines with J gene TRBJ1-4; 7 positions match TRBD1. V gave up 6 bases and J gave up 6 bases; unmatched junction bases: 13. The germline V gene encodes CDR1 MNHNS and CDR2 SASEGT. The length of the CDR3 is 16 residues. The CDR3 loop reads CASRDTDRVFDEKLFF. CDR3 nucleotides: TGTGCCAGCAGAGACACCGACAGGGTCTTCGATGAAAAACTGTTTTTT.

Details on this clonotype: A much larger clone differs by one base, so this may be a read error. This chain's CDR3 is CASSSTSGNLETQYF. Written as DNA, the CDR3 is TGTGCCAGCAGCTCGACTAGCGGGAACCTCGAGACCCAGTACTTC. The chain has TRBV7-2 and TRBJ2-5, with 11 bases aligning to TRBD2. This CDR3 is built from 15 residues. In germline, CDR1 is SGHTA, CDR2 FQGNSA. J gave up 5 bases and V 4 bases, and 6 bases lay outside the gene matches.

The chain carries TRBV5-5 and TRBJ2-5; a possible D gene is TRBD1 (6 bases). Trimming took off 5 bases at V and 3 bases at J, with 11 bases between the two ends. The CDR3 runs to 13 residues. Germline V gene lookup returns CDR1 SGHKS and CDR2 YYEKEE (reference sequence). The CDR3 nucleotides are TGTGCCAGCAGGCCCCAGGGGAAAGAGACCCAGTACTTC. It specifies CASRPQGKETQYF.

This clonotype was recorded many times. CDR3 coding DNA: TGTGCCAGCAGTGGGAAGCGGGAAATCGCCCAAGAGACCCAGTACTTC. This gives the protein CASSGKREIAQETQYF. This chain connects TRBV2 to TRBJ2-5; 7 bases match TRBD2. V was pared by 4 bases and J by 1 base, with 9 bases of the junction left unmatched. The germline V gene encodes CDR1 SNHLY and CDR2 FYNNEI. The CDR3 is 16 residues long.

Only a few counts were recorded for this clonotype. The gene calls are TRBV28 and TRBJ2-4, with D unclear. The CDR3 is 13 residues long. CDR1 is MDHEN and CDR2 is SYDVKM in the germline V gene. Trimming pared 8 bases from V and 0 bases from J, leaving 8 bases between. CDR3 coding DNA: TGTGCCAGCGGAACATCAGCCAAAAACATTCAGTACTTC. Translation: CASGTSAKNIQYF. Drawing the rest from reference TRBV28 and TRBJ2-4, the complete variable domain is DVKVTQSSRYLVKRTGEKVFLECVQDMDHENMFWYRQDPGLGLRLIYFSYDVKMKEKGDIPEGYSVSREKKERFSLILESASTNQTSMYLCASGTSAKNIQYFGAGTRLSVL.

This chain links TRBV19 with TRBJ1-4, with TRBD1 matching over 9 bases. V lost 6 bases to trimming and J lost 8 bases; unmatched junction nucleotides: 7. The CDR3 loop spans 14 amino acids. Germline loops: CDR1 LNHDA, CDR2 SQIVND (reference sequence). The CDR3 loop reads CASSDRGQGEKLFF. CDR3 DNA: TGTGCCAGTAGCGACAGGGGACAGGGAGAAAAACTGTTTTTT.

This clonotype was counted a few times. The chain has TRBV27 and TRBJ2-7; 8 bases are a match to TRBD2. This CDR3 has 17 residues. Trimming cost V 5 bases and J 2 bases; bases outside gene matches: 14. Per germline, CDR1 MNHEY and CDR2 SMNVEV (reference sequence). The CDR3 DNA follows: TGTGCCAGCAGTGGTAGATATCGCGAGCGGGAGACCTACGAGCAGTACTTC. It specifies CASSGRYRERETYEQYF.

The chain has TRBV15 and TRBJ1-1; the D is unclear. Germline CDR1 and CDR2: LNHNV and YYDKDF (reference sequence). Trimming took 5 bases from V and 7 from J, leaving 8 bases between them. The CDR3 runs to 11 residues. The CDR3 sequence: CATSGRFEAFF. As DNA, the CDR3 is TGTGCCACCAGCGGAAGGTTTGAAGCTTTCTTT. Full variable domain (remainder filled in from reference TRBV15 and TRBJ1-1): DAMVIQNPRYQVTQFGKPVTLSCSQTLNHNVMYWYQQKSSQAPKLLFHYYDKDFNNEADTPDNFQSRRPNTSFCFLDIRSPGLGDTAMYLCATSGRFEAFFGQGTRLTVV.

This clonotype was seen only a few times. The rearrangement joins TRBV27 to TRBJ2-5, with D perhaps TRBD1 or TRBD2 (5 bases each). Trimming pared 0 bases from V and 0 bases from J, leaving 14 bases between. The germline V gene has CDR1 MNHEY and CDR2 SMNVEV (reference sequence). The CDR3 is 17 amino acids. Here the CDR3 reads CASSLSKGPPYQETQYF. In nucleotides, the CDR3 is TGTGCCAGCAGTTTATCGAAGGGACCCCCGTACCAAGAGACCCAGTACTTC.

The CDR3 region is CASSSPGQPSGNTIYF. CDR3 DNA: TGTGCCAGCAGCTCCCCGGGACAGCCCTCTGGAAACACCATATATTTT. The chain joins TRBV7-9 to TRBJ1-3, with TRBD1 matching 7 bases. The CDR3 extends over 16 amino acids. With 4 bases clipped from V and 0 bases from J, the junction kept 6 bases outside the gene matches. Germline V gene lookup returns CDR1 SEHNR and CDR2 FQNEAQ (reference sequence).

This clonotype was picked up many times. The chain combines TRBV3-1 with TRBJ1-1, with D unclear. Trimming pared 0 bases from V and 6 bases from J, leaving 8 bases between. The CDR3 is made up of 13 amino acids. In germline, CDR1 is LGHDT, CDR2 YNNKEL (reference sequence). The chain's CDR3 is CASSQDGSSEAFF. The CDR3 DNA sequence: TGTGCCAGCAGCCAAGACGGCAGCTCTGAAGCTTTCTTT.

This clonotype was detected only a few times. This rearrangement joins TRBV6-1 to TRBJ1-5, with D perhaps TRBD1 (6 bases). Germline CDR1 reads MNHNS; CDR2 reads SASEGT. V shed 8 bases and J shed 4 bases, with 12 bases lying between them. The CDR3 length is 13 residues. This CDR3 is CASLGGGNQPQHF. CDR3 bases: TGTGCCAGCCTAGGGGGGGGGAATCAGCCCCAGCATTTT.

The chain recombines TRBV4-1 with TRBJ1-5; no clear D. The CDR3 runs 14 residues. Germline V CDR1 and CDR2: MGHRA, YSYEKL. The V end was cut by 4 bases, the J end by 7 bases, with 14 bases between. In nucleotides, the CDR3 is TGCGCCAGCAGCCCCTGGTCCATTGGCCAGCCCCAGCATTTT. Its translation is CASSPWSIGQPQHF.

This clonotype has at least ten counts. The chain recombines TRBV11-2 with TRBJ2-1, with D unresolved. Germline CDR1 is SGHAT and CDR2 is FQNNGV. The CDR3 is 13 amino acids. The V gene lost 7 bases and the J gene lost 10 bases, with 17 bases spanning the gap. The CDR3 protein is CASTLPPSDEQFF. In nucleotides, the CDR3 is TGTGCCAGCACTCTCCCCCCCAGCGACGAGCAGTTCTTC.